This paragraph reports one T cell receptor beta chain. This entry is derived from a study of blood T cells in healthy people across ages. V was trimmed by 6 bases and J by 2 bases, leaving 33 bases between them. Per germline, CDR1 LGHNA and CDR2 YSLEER. The CDR3 extends over 21 amino acids. With a J-beta primer mix and a sample-barcoded 5' primer, a second PCR ran about 7 to 11 cycles. Each of the samples gave a minimum of 2.5 million paired-end reads that contained CDR3. From the 5' RACE reads, TCRdb called clonotypes with MiXCR, one entry per CDR3 protein. This sample has roughly 2 million distinct CDR3 sequences, with just under 50% found just once.

Input material: blood. The TCR was taken from a woman between 40 and 55 years old in good health. The rearrangement uses TRBV4-3 and TRBJ2-3; D unclear. CDR3 DNA sequence: TGCGCCAGCAGTCAAACAAGGATCGGGTTTAGTCACCGACAACTCACAGATACGCAGTATTTT. It yields the protein CASSQTRIGFSHRQLTDTQYF.